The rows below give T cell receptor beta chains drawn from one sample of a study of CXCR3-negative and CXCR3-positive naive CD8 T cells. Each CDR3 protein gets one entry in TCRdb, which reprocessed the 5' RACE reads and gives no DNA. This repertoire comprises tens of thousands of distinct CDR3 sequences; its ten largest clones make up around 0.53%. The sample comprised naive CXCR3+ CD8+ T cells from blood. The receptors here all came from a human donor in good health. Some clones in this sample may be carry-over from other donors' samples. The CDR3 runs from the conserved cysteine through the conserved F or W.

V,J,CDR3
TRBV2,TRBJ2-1,CASETGTGNYNEQFF
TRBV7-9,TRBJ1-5,CASSSSTETSNQPQHF
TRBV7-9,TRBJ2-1,CASTHGFGMNEQFF
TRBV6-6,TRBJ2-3,CASSYPQGNPDTQYF
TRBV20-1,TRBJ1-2,CSASRVLRYTF
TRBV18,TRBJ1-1,CASSSPGTEAEAFF
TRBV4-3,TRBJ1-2,CASSQDTYYGYTF
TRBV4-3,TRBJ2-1,CASSQGGVYNEQFF
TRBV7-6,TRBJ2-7,CASSLELAGGGLEQYF
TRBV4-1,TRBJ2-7,CASSQDRYYEQYF
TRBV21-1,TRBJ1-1,CASSRRGRLNTEAFF
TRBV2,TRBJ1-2,CASSERAAASGYGYTF
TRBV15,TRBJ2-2,CATSLRQGALSGELFF
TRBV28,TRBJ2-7,CASSSTGKQYF
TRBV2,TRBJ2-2,CASLPGGTGLTGELFF
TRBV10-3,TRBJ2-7,CAISEGGFTYEQYF
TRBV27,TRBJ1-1,CASSLLASNTEAFF
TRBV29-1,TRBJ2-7,CSVGGTWAGEQYF
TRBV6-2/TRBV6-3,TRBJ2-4,CASGSTGADIQYF
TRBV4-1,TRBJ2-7,CASSLRQGRAEQYF
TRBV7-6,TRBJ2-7,CASSPGQGGHYEQYF